The clone carrying this T cell receptor beta chain was detected a few times. The CDR3 has 11 amino acids. The V end lost 2 bases, the J end lost 3 bases, and 3 bases lay between the germline ends. Per germline, CDR1 SGHKS and CDR2 YYEKEE (reference sequence). This entry is derived from a study of human T cells and chemical hapten exposure. Time point specified: patch test 1, 2 weeks after DPC sensitization. Treatment described: therapeutic diphenylcyclopropenone sensitization with weekly scalp DPC. One entry per CDR3 protein results from TCRdb running MiXCR on the RACE reads. The table records under 200,000 distinct CDR3 sequences, 13% to 15% of them present only once.

This receptor was taken from a woman aged 25 to 39 with alopecia areata. Some clones in this sample may be carry-over from other donors' samples. The material sequenced was whole blood, taken in connection with sensitization to the hapten diphenylcyclopropenone (DPC). This sequence joins TRBV5-5 and TRBJ2-7; D remains ambiguous. The CDR3: CASSFGYEQYF. DNA for the CDR3: TGTGCCAGCAGCTTTGGCTACGAGCAGTACTTC.